Below are 22 T cell receptor beta chains sequenced from a single sample in a study of blood T cells in healthy people across ages. A J-beta primer mix and a sample-barcoded 5' primer were used in a second PCR of roughly 6 to 12 cycles. TCRdb re-analysed the 5' RACE reads in MiXCR, keeping a single row per CDR3 protein. Altogether 730,000 or so distinct CDR3 sequences are present, 40% to 45% being singletons, with the ten largest covering approximately 22%. The sample taken for sequencing was blood. The receptors derive from a woman aged 60-75 years in good health.

The rearrangement joins TRBV12-3 or TRBV12-4 to TRBJ2-3, with 10 bases that match TRBD1. The CDR3 sequence is 15 residues long. The trim removed 6 bases at V and 2 bases at J, leaving 5 bases unmatched. CDR3 sequence: CASRPGQGNTDTQYF. CDR3 in DNA: TGTGCCAGCAGACCGGGACAGGGGAACACAGATACGCAGTATTTT.

There are a few counts of this clonotype. The rearrangement uses TRBV6-2 or TRBV6-3 and TRBJ2-5; perhaps TRBD1 as D (6 bases). V lost 2 bases and J 0 bases, leaving 10 bases between the germline ends. The CDR3 sequence is 15 residues long. Germline CDR1 MNHEY, CDR2 SVGEGT. The CDR3 coding sequence is TGTGCCAGCAGTTACACAAAGGGGGACCAAGAGACCCAGTACTTC. Protein: CASSYTKGDQETQYF.

This chain connects TRBV15 to TRBJ1-2, with 8 bases aligning to TRBD1. V shed 3 bases and J 8 bases; nucleotides not matched to a gene: 5. Germline lookup yields CDR1 LNHNV and CDR2 YYDKDF (reference sequence). The CDR3 spans 13 residues. CDR3 coding DNA: TGTGCCACCAGCAGTGCCCGGGACAGGGGCTACACCTTC. Translated, it gives CATSSARDRGYTF.

The gene calls are TRBV2 and TRBJ2-3; TRBD2 matches 12 bases. The CDR3 spans 16 residues. The V gene's germline CDR1 is SNHLY and CDR2 FYNNEI. The V segment lost 6 bases and the J segment 4 bases; nucleotides outside the gene matches: 8. CDR3 nucleotides: TGTGCCAGCAGCTTACTACTAGCGGGGGGTGCAGATACGCAGTATTTT. Encoded protein: CASSLLLAGGADTQYF.

This rearrangement joins TRBV29-1 to TRBJ2-3, with 7 bases aligning to TRBD2. Unmatched junction bases numbered 14, after V lost 3 bases and J lost 8 bases. The CDR3 contains 15 residues. Germline V gives CDR1 SQVTM, CDR2 ANQGSEA. For the CDR3, the DNA is TGCAGCGTTGAGGATAGCGGGTTAAGTTTCGGTACGCAGTATTTT. Its protein product is CSVEDSGLSFGTQYF.

The chain uses TRBV7-6 and TRBJ2-6; D possibly uses TRBD1 or TRBD2 (6 bases each). V was pared by 2 bases and J by 0 bases, with 8 bases between. Germline lookup yields CDR1 SGHVS and CDR2 FNYEAQ. The CDR3 runs to 16 residues. The CDR3 DNA reads as TGTGCCAGCAGCTTACGGGGGCCCTCTGGGGCCAACGTCCTGACTTTC. It codes for CASSLRGPSGANVLTF.

This clonotype was seen once. The V call is TRBV4-1, the J call TRBJ2-7, with TRBD2 matching 9 bases. Trimming removed 6 bases from V and 2 bases from J; junction bases left unmatched: 8. The CDR3 consists of 15 residues. From germline, CDR1 is MGHRA and CDR2 YSYEKL. CDR3 in DNA: TGCGCCAGCAGTCCCTTAGCGGGGGAGACCTACGAGCAGTACTTC. This encodes CASSPLAGETYEQYF.

The genes are TRBV7-2 and TRBJ2-1; the match to TRBD2 covers 8 bases. This CDR3 comprises 15 residues. Unmatched junction bases numbered 7, after V lost 3 bases and J lost 6 bases. Germline assignment: CDR1 SGHTA and CDR2 FQGNSA. In nucleotides, the CDR3 is TGTGCCAGCAGCTTGGGACTAGAGAGGGTCAATGAGCAGTTCTTC. This encodes CASSLGLERVNEQFF.

Concerning this clonotype itself: This could be a read error, since a much larger clone is one nucleotide away. This chain links TRBV10-3 with TRBJ1-1; D may be TRBD1 (5 bases). CDR3 size: 13 residues. Deletions cut 8 bases from V and 1 base from J, with 11 bases between. Germline values: CDR1 ENHRY, CDR2 SYGVKD. The chain's CDR3 is CAIAGAANTEAFF. CDR3 coding DNA: TGTGCCATCGCTGGGGCAGCGAACACTGAAGCTTTCTTT.

This clonotype was seen a few times. The chain employs TRBV5-1 and TRBJ2-5; 7 bases map to TRBD1. The CDR3 is made up of 14 amino acids. CDR1 is SGHRS, CDR2 YFSETQ, per germline. V shed 4 bases and J 2 bases; nucleotides not matched to a gene: 5. The CDR3 DNA reads as TGCGCCAGCAGCCGGGCGGACAGGCAAGAGACCCAGTACTTC. This codes for CASSRADRQETQYF.

This clonotype occurred a few times. This chain links TRBV20-1 with TRBJ2-7; a weak D match, TRBD1 (6 bases). Germline V lookup: CDR1 DFQATT, CDR2 SNEGSKA (reference sequence). Trimming pared 0 bases from V and 3 bases from J, leaving 15 bases between. CDR3 length equals 15 residues. DNA for the CDR3: TGCAGTGCTAGAGAGAGGAACAGGGTCTTCTACGAGCAGTACTTC. It is translated as CSARERNRVFYEQYF.

V and J are TRBV9 and TRBJ2-3, with 10 positions matching TRBD2. Germline V gene lookup returns CDR1 SGDLS and CDR2 YYNGEE. V lost 4 bases, J lost 3 bases, and 11 bases stayed unmatched. CDR3 size: 17 residues. The CDR3 nucleotides read TGTGCCAGCAGCCCCTATCCGGCTAGCGGGGGAACAGATACGCAGTATTTT. This gives the protein CASSPYPASGGTDTQYF.

This clonotype was observed a few times. The CDR3, as DNA: TGTGCCAGCAGCTCCCCCAGCGGGAGGGCGTATCTCGGCGAGCAGTACTTC. Translation: CASSSPSGRAYLGEQYF. The rearrangement joins TRBV7-8 to TRBJ2-7; 10 nucleotides align to TRBD2. The CDR3 spans 17 residues. V shed 4 bases, J shed 6 bases, and the junction held 15 bases outside the gene matches. Looked up from germline, CDR1 is SGHVS and CDR2 is FQNEAQ.

This chain links TRBV15 with TRBJ1-2; 8 bases are a match to TRBD1. J was trimmed by 0 bases and V by 4 bases; bases with no gene match: 7. CDR1 LNHNV and CDR2 YYDKDF come from the germline V gene (reference sequence). This CDR3 is built from 16 residues. This chain's CDR3 is CATSKAGTGANYGYTF. CDR3 sequence (DNA): TGTGCCACCAGCAAAGCCGGGACAGGAGCTAACTATGGCTACACCTTC.

Turning to this clonotype: This sequence may be a read error, since a much larger clone differs from it by one base. The V call is TRBV14, the J call TRBJ1-2; 7 bases agree with TRBD1. Germline CDR1 and CDR2: SGHDN and FVKESK. V lost 6 bases to trimming and J lost 7 bases; unmatched junction nucleotides: 5. The CDR3 is 12 amino acids. Here the CDR3 DNA reads TGTGCCAGCAGTTCGACAGGGTTTGGCTACACCTTC. It codes for CASSSTGFGYTF.

This clonotype was seen a handful of times. V is TRBV27 and J is TRBJ2-7, with D hard to call. CDR1 and CDR2 (germline): MNHEY, SMNVEV (reference sequence). Trimming removed 10 bases at V and 3 bases at J, with 4 bases between. The CDR3 is made up of 9 amino acids. This CDR3 reads CATDYEQYF. DNA of the CDR3: TGTGCCACCGACTACGAGCAGTACTTC.

This clonotype was seen a handful of times. The V and J genes are TRBV7-2 and TRBJ2-7, with D possibly TRBD2 on 6 matching bases. The germline V and J ends were trimmed by 5 bases and 5 bases, with 13 bases remaining between them. The CDR3 covers 13 residues. Germline-derived CDR1 and CDR2 are SGHTA and FQGNSA. DNA of the CDR3: TGTGCCAGCAGCGGGGGACTCGGCGACGAGCAGTACTTC. Encoded protein: CASSGGLGDEQYF. The complete variable domain, with remaining parts taken from reference TRBV7-2 and TRBJ2-7, reads GAGVSQSPSNKVTEKGKDVELRCDPISGHTALYWYRQSLGQGLEFLIYFQGNSAPDKSGLPSDRFSAERTGGSVSTLTIQRTQQEDSAVYLCASSGGLGDEQYFGPGTRLTVT.

This chain uses TRBV28 with TRBJ1-3; the D is unclear. Trimming took off 6 bases at V and 0 bases at J, with 12 bases between the two ends. Per germline, CDR1 MDHEN and CDR2 SYDVKM. CDR3 size: 15 residues. The CDR3 sequence is CASRPQAFSGNTIYF. CDR3 DNA: TGTGCCAGCAGGCCCCAGGCCTTCTCTGGAAACACCATATATTTT.

This clonotype was seen only once. J is TRBJ1-1 and V is TRBV20-1; TRBD1 aligns across 10 bases. This CDR3 contains 14 residues. Germline CDR1 is DFQATT and CDR2 is SNEGSKA (reference sequence). V shed 4 bases and J 4 bases; nucleotides not matched to a gene: 6. In DNA, the CDR3 is TGCAGTGCTAACGACAGGGGGCGGGGCACTGAAGCTTTCTTT. Its protein product is CSANDRGRGTEAFF.

To note about this clonotype: Compared with germline, one end of the junction differs, possibly owing to a read error. The gene calls are TRBV7-2 and TRBJ1-5; D unresolved. From germline, CDR1 is SGHTA and CDR2 FQGNSA. The CDR3 runs to 17 residues. The CDR3 region is CASNLVPLAHSNQPQHF. CDR3 in DNA: TGTGCCAGCAACTTAGTCCCCCTGGCGCATAGCAATCAGCCCCAGCATTTT.

This chain uses TRBV5-1 with TRBJ2-7, with D perhaps TRBD1 (6 bases). V was clipped by 5 bases and J by 1 base, with 16 bases between them. Germline V gives CDR1 SGHRS, CDR2 YFSETQ. CDR3 size: 15 residues. This chain's CDR3 is CASSFINRASYEQYF. The CDR3, as DNA: TGCGCCAGCAGTTTTATAAACAGGGCTTCCTACGAGCAGTACTTC.

This clonotype was seen a few times. This chain joins TRBV9 and TRBJ2-5, with TRBD1 matching 8 bases. Germline trimming cut 4 bases from V and 5 bases from J; bases unmatched to any gene: 13. The CDR3 runs to 16 residues. Germline V CDR1 and CDR2: SGDLS, YYNGEE. The CDR3 loop reads CASSTGTGISGETQYF. The CDR3 DNA follows: TGTGCCAGCAGCACCGGGACAGGCATTTCAGGGGAGACCCAGTACTTC.